Sequencing of this T cell receptor (beta chain) was carried out in a study of identical twins (dated by TCRdb to 2016 to 2017). Regarding the study in general: To test whether fetal clonotypes persist, this study deep-sequenced TCR alpha and beta repertoires from monozygotic twins, from unrelated adults of various ages, and from cord blood. Replicate twin experiments were performed at different times using different library preparation protocols to rule out contamination. The investigation overall reported the following: Fewer insertions were carried by abundant cord blood beta clonotypes; a weaker similar trend was observed in young adult naive repertoires, while no such trend was observed in memory repertoires. Because the same donors could not be followed over many years, conclusions were based on cross-sectional statistical analysis. Compared with coincidental sharing between unrelated individuals, an excess of low generation-probability sequences was observed among out-of-frame TCR alpha sequences shared between twins. Recombination models systematically underestimated out-of-frame TCR alpha sharing in monozygotic twins but agreed with sharing between unrelated individuals. Invariant T cells such as MAIT and iNKT could partly confound zero-insertion analyses, though diverse VJ usage argued against this for most clonotypes. Excess twin sharing in beta out-of-frame sequences was weaker because fewer shared sequences lowered the signal-to-noise ratio.

Only healthy Caucasian donors were included. The researchers also sequenced three unrelated adults who were not twins: a male aged 18 to 29, a male aged 50 to 59, and a female aged 50 to 59. Using Miltenyi CD45RO+ enrichment and human naive T-cell isolation kits, memory (CD45RO+) and naive T cells were isolated from PBMC. The method was 5' RACE. TCRdb records Illumina HiSeq 2000 as the sequencer. A universal primer binding site was added through template switching, and the final cDNA carried a unique molecular identifier so that TCR cDNA molecules could be counted accurately. Specific primers in the conserved constant-segment region were used to synthesize first-strand cDNA for the TCR alpha and beta chains. To control for contamination, each cDNA library was double barcoded with a SMART-Mk sample barcode plus Illumina barcodes. Two successive PCR steps introduced TruSeq adapter sequences along with Illumina sample barcodes. The TCR alpha and beta cDNA libraries were sequenced on the Illumina HiSeq platform using custom primers. Per the original workflow: MiGEC processed the raw reads to extract unique molecular identifiers, while MiXCR was used to determine the CDR3 positions. Recombination models were inferred per individual with the repgenHMM and IGoR tools using an EM algorithm. Shared clonotype analysis was performed with the tcR package in R, normalizing sharing by the product of cloneset sizes. To study raw recombination without the effects of thymic and clonal selection, out-of-frame nonproductive sequences were analyzed. The public reads were run again by TCRdb, first through fastp at Q25 and then through MiXCR, and only productive beta chains were kept. For every CDR3 protein sequence, its rows merge into one entry that carries the most common genes and DNA. The V and J calls were not made by the authors but by TCRdb's processing. The sample profile shows 450,000 or so distinct CDR3 sequences; approximately 18% of them were found once. The top ten clonotypes cover 9.5% to 15% of the sample.

Looking up the germline V gene (reference sequence) yields CDR1 LNHNV and CDR2 YYDKDF. The CDR3 holds 16 amino acids from the cysteine to the phenylalanine. Here the CDR3 DNA is all that survives: 48 bases in frame from base 1. V is cut back by 5 bases and J by 7 bases, with 13 bases in the junction unmatched. This clonotype came up a few times. The antigen this receptor binds is unknown. The sample holds no much larger clone one base away, and base qualities are not on file. The specimen was naive T cells sorted from blood. Taken with the paper, the label for cell subset or site translates to: cells isolated with a human naive T-cell isolation kit. The TCR originated in a middle-aged man in good health. Rearrangement joined TRBV15 to TRBJ2-1; 8 central bases correspond to TRBD1. The DNA reads as follows: TGTGCCACCAGCGGGCCCTTTCAGGGGGCCACGAATGAGCAGTTCTTC. This yields the protein CATSGPFQGATNEQFF.